What follows is one TCR beta chain and its context. Its cognate antigen is unknown. Time point noted: week 23, last vaccination. Each vaccine dose was 300 ug of mutant IDH1 20-mer peptide, with topical imiquimod. New WHO grade 3 or 4 astrocytomas that were IDH1-mutant and ATRX-lost had been found in donors. Using immunoSEQ multiplex PCR, the repertoire was profiled, and TCRdb retains in-frame clones only, with some absent. The sample shows approximately 60,000 clones, approximately 87% of them seen only once. This sample is drawn from a study of a mutant IDH1 vaccine in newly diagnosed glioma. With 4 bases removed from V and 2 bases from J, the gap between germline ends came to 3 bases. This CDR3 comprises 11 residues. Germline V gene data show CDR1 as SGHKS and CDR2 as YYEKEE (reference sequence). Study observations and caveats: It was approximately 92% of patients that developed vaccine-induced immune responses.

The sequence came from a man aged 40-49 years with glioma. The material sequenced was PBMCs, taken from a glioma patient whose treatment included an IDH1 peptide vaccine. This chain joins TRBV5-5 and TRBJ2-5, with D unclear. CDR3 nucleotide sequence: TGTGCCAGCAGCCAACAAGAGACCCAGTACTTC. Its translation is CASSQQETQYF.